A single sample gave rise to the 20 T cell receptor beta chains below, sequenced in a study of Ad26.COV2.S vaccination and SARS-CoV-2 variants. Sequencing used immunoSEQ multiplex PCR; TCRdb keeps in-frame clones, though not all of them. The sample lists around 450,000 clones, 88% occurring once. Treatment in this sample: some 20 received Ad26.COV2.S at low or high dose, single or two shots; about 5 received placebo; per-sample allocation not given. Vaccine and placebo recipients were sampled on day 63 after the first injection. Material: peripheral blood, obtained in a trial of Ad26.COV2.S vaccine versus placebo. The receptors stem from a person between 18 and 65 years old who received the Ad26.COV2.S COVID-19 vaccine or a placebo.

Here the CDR3 reads CASSLGGTGSITYGYTF. The CDR3 coding sequence is TGTGCCAGCAGCTTAGGTGGGACAGGGTCGATAACCTATGGCTACACCTTC. The chain joins TRBV7-2 to TRBJ1-2; 9 positions match TRBD1. Looked up from germline, CDR1 is SGHTA and CDR2 is FQGNSA. V dropped 1 base and J dropped 4; count of bases not matched to a gene: 10. This CDR3 spans 17 amino acids.

This clone was seen just once. V gene TRBV10-3 combines with J gene TRBJ1-1; 9 bases map to TRBD1. Trimming at V came to 2 bases and at J to 5 bases, leaving 12 bases not matched to a gene. There are 17 residues in the CDR3. CDR1 ENHRY and CDR2 SYGVKD come from the germline V gene. The chain's CDR3 is CAISERGTGNPGTEAFF. The CDR3, as DNA: TGTGCCATCAGTGAGAGGGGGACAGGGAACCCTGGTACTGAAGCTTTCTTT.

This chain joins TRBV6-6 and TRBJ2-2, with 7 nucleotides matching TRBD2. With V trimmed by 5 bases and J by 0 bases, 9 bases remained unmatched. CDR1 is MNHNY, CDR2 SVGAGI, per germline (reference sequence). This CDR3 has 17 residues. The CDR3 protein is CASSRSGGGPNTGELFF. The CDR3 region has the DNA TGTGCCAGCAGTCGTTCTGGCGGGGGACCGAACACCGGGGAGCTGTTTTTT.

The chain is built from TRBV6-2 or TRBV6-3 and TRBJ1-1, with D tentatively TRBD1 (5 bases). V dropped 4 bases and J dropped 1 base, with 16 bases sitting between them. The CDR3 runs to 16 residues. The germline gives CDR1 MNHEY, CDR2 SVGEGT. This chain's CDR3 is CASSFSTERGNTEAFF. DNA for the CDR3: TGTGCCAGCAGTTTTAGTACGGAGAGGGGGAACACTGAAGCTTTCTTT.

J is TRBJ2-7 and V is TRBV9; 10 bases are shared with TRBD1. Germline V gives CDR1 SGDLS, CDR2 YYNGEE. CDR3 size: 14 residues. V was pared by 3 bases and J by 5 bases, with 5 bases of the junction left unmatched. CDR3 nucleotide sequence: TGTGCCAGCAGCGCGACAGGGGGCCGGAACGAGCAGTACTTC. It is translated as CASSATGGRNEQYF.

This chain uses TRBV9 with TRBJ1-4, with D possibly matching TRBD1 (6 bases). Germline lookup yields CDR1 SGDLS and CDR2 YYNGEE. This CDR3 is built from 13 residues. V dropped 4 bases and J dropped 11 bases, with 15 bases sitting between them. In nucleotides, the CDR3 is TGTGCCAGCAGCAACCGGACAGCCGGTAAACTGTTTTTT. It translates to CASSNRTAGKLFF.

The gene calls are TRBV21-1 and TRBJ2-3; the table's D gene call, TRBD2, was not cross checked with the DNA. TRBV21-1 is deemed a pseudogene. CDR3 length: 21 amino acids. The CDR3 spells CASSKYLAGLAGGPSTDTQYF. The CDR3 DNA is TGTGCCAGCAGCAAATACTTGGCGGGACTAGCGGGGGGGCCTAGCACAGATACGCAGTATTTT.

This sequence joins TRBV28 and TRBJ2-5; no definite D call. CDR3 length: 13 amino acids. With 7 bases removed from V and 5 bases from J, the gap between germline ends came to 14 bases. Germline assignment: CDR1 MDHEN and CDR2 SYDVKM. The CDR3 nucleotides read TGTGCCAGCACCCGCCCGGGCTCCGAGACCCAGTACTTC. It specifies CASTRPGSETQYF.

The rearrangement joins TRBV28 to TRBJ1-1, with 7 positions matching TRBD1. CDR1 is MDHEN, CDR2 SYDVKM, per germline. V lost 5 bases to trimming and J lost 7 bases; unmatched junction nucleotides: 10. This CDR3 is built from 14 residues. The CDR3 reads CASSLVQGTDEAFF. DNA of the CDR3: TGTGCCAGCAGTCTCGTACAGGGGACAGATGAAGCTTTCTTT. Using reference TRBV28 and TRBJ1-1 for the parts outside the CDR3, the full variable domain is DVKVTQSSRYLVKRTGEKVFLECVQDMDHENMFWYRQDPGLGLRLIYFSYDVKMKEKGDIPEGYSVSREKKERFSLILESASTNQTSMYLCASSLVQGTDEAFFGQGTRLTVV.

The genes are TRBV6-2 or TRBV6-3 and TRBJ1-2; no firm D call. Germline V gives CDR1 MNHEY, CDR2 SVGEGT. V was cut by 5 bases and J by 4 bases, with 11 bases left in between. The length of the CDR3 is 13 residues. The CDR3 loop reads CASSTRRGYGYTF. DNA for the CDR3: TGTGCCAGCAGTACCCGGAGAGGCTATGGCTACACCTTC.

CDR3 sequence reads: CASSQDMVDRRCYEQYF. CDR3 DNA sequence: TGTGCCAGCAGCCAAGATATGGTGGACAGGAGATGCTACGAGCAGTACTTC. V gene TRBV3-1 (or the pseudogene TRBV3-2) combines with J gene TRBJ2-7; 7 nucleotides agree with TRBD1. Germline V gene sequence: CDR1 LGHDT, CDR2 YNNKEL (reference sequence). This CDR3 is built from 17 residues. J gave up 3 bases and V 0 bases, and 11 bases lay outside the gene matches.

V is TRBV6-2 or TRBV6-3 and J is TRBJ1-1, with a possible D match to TRBD1 (5 bases). V lost 0 bases and J lost 2, with 10 bases in between. CDR3 size: 15 residues. Germline-derived CDR1 and CDR2 are MNHEY and SVGEGT. The CDR3 here is CASSYSGQRNTEAFF. The CDR3 DNA is TGTGCCAGCAGTTACTCGGGGCAGAGAAACACTGAAGCTTTCTTT.

The rearrangement joins TRBV27 to TRBJ1-5; TRBD1 is a possible D gene (6 bases). Trimming took off 2 bases at V and 2 bases at J, with 19 bases between the two ends. Per the germline V gene, CDR1 is MNHEY and CDR2 is SMNVEV (reference sequence). CDR3 length: 18 amino acids. CDR3 protein: CASSLTGTTSMRNQPQHF. The CDR3 DNA reads as TGTGCCAGCAGTTTAACCGGGACAACTTCGATGCGCAATCAGCCCCAGCATTTT.

V gene TRBV19 combines with J gene TRBJ2-7; TRBD1 agrees at 7 bases. This CDR3 has 14 residues. The germline V gene has CDR1 LNHDA and CDR2 SQIVND (reference sequence). J gave up 3 bases and V 3 bases, and 5 bases lay outside the gene matches. The CDR3: CASSMGQPNYEQYF. The CDR3, as DNA: TGTGCCAGTAGTATGGGACAGCCAAACTACGAGCAGTACTTC.

The V and J genes are TRBV27 and TRBJ2-1, with 7 positions matching TRBD2. The V gene end was trimmed by 7 bases and the J gene end by 4 bases; junction bases not matched to a gene: 7. The CDR3 is 14 amino acids. Germline CDR1 and CDR2: MNHEY and SMNVEV (reference sequence). The CDR3 loop is CASNQAGPYNEQFF. As DNA, the CDR3 is TGTGCCAGCAATCAAGCGGGGCCATACAATGAGCAGTTCTTC.

The chain employs TRBV15 and TRBJ2-7; D unclear. Between the trimmed V and J ends, which lost 5 bases and 2 bases, there was a span of 13 bases. The CDR3 loop spans 14 amino acids. Germline V CDR1 and CDR2: LNHNV, YYDKDF (reference sequence). The CDR3 loop reads CATSGSLGPYEQYF. The CDR3 nucleotides are TGTGCCACCAGCGGGTCGTTGGGTCCCTACGAGCAGTACTTC.

Here the CDR3 DNA reads TGTGCCTGGAGCCCGACCGGGGAGCTGTTTTTT. Its translation is CAWSPTGELFF. This chain uses TRBV30 with TRBJ2-2; D not resolved. CDR1 and CDR2 from the germline V gene are GTSNPN and SVGIG (reference sequence). The CDR3 is 11 residues long. Deletions cut 3 bases from V and 5 bases from J, with 4 bases between. The full variable domain, with the rest looked up from reference TRBV30 and TRBJ2-2, is SQTIHQWPATLVQPVGSPLSLECTVEGTSNPNLYWYRQAAGRGLQLLFYSVGIGQISSEVPQNLSASRPQDRQFILSSKKLLLSDSGFYLCAWSPTGELFFGEGSRLTVL.

The chain carries TRBV5-1 and TRBJ2-7; TRBD2 agrees at 7 bases. CDR3 length: 17 amino acids. Trimming at V came to 0 bases and at J to 2 bases, leaving 11 bases not matched to a gene. The germline gives CDR1 SGHRS, CDR2 YFSETQ. The CDR3 loop is CASSLESPGRVAYEQYF. In DNA form, the CDR3 reads TGCGCCAGCAGCTTGGAATCCCCGGGGAGGGTGGCCTACGAGCAGTACTTC.

V is TRBV25-1 and J is TRBJ1-2, with D perhaps TRBD1 (6 bases). V was trimmed by 3 bases and J by 5 bases, leaving 13 bases between them. The CDR3 contains 14 residues. In germline, CDR1 is MGHDK, CDR2 SYGVNS. CDR3 sequence (DNA): TGTGCCAGCAGTGAGTCAGGGGTGGAGTATGGCTACACCTTC. Its protein product is CASSESGVEYGYTF.

The chain has TRBV10-3 and TRBJ2-1; 7 bases align to TRBD1. Per germline, CDR1 ENHRY and CDR2 SYGVKD. The CDR3 extends over 15 amino acids. After removal of 6 bases from V and 5 bases from J, the junction contained 10 bases not matched to a gene. The CDR3 DNA reads TGTGCCATCAGCACTGGAAACAGGGGCGACAATGAGCAGTTCTTC. Its protein is CAISTGNRGDNEQFF.